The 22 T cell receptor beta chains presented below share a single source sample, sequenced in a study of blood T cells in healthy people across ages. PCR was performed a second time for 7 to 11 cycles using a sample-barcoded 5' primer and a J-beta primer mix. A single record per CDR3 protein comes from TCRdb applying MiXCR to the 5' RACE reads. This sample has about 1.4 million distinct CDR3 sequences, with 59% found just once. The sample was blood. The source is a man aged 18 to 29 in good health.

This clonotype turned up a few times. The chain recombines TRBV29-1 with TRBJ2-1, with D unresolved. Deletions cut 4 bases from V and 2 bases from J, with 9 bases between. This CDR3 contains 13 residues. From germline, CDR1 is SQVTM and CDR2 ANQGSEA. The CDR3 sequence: CSVGADTYNEQFF. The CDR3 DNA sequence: TGCAGCGTTGGGGCAGACACCTACAATGAGCAGTTCTTC.

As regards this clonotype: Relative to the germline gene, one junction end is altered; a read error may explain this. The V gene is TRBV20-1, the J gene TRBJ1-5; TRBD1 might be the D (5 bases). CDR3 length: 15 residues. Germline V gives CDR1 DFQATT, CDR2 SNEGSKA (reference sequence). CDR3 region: CSARDRGEPNQSQHF. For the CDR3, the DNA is TGCAGTGCTAGAGATCGGGGGGAGCCAAATCAGTCCCAGCATTTT.

The CDR3 loop is CASSGRGFETQYF. Here the CDR3 DNA reads TGTGCCAGCTCAGGCAGGGGATTTGAGACCCAGTACTTC. The chain uses TRBV7-2 and TRBJ2-5, with a tentative D call TRBD1 (6 bases). V was clipped by 8 bases and J by 5 bases, with 15 bases between them. This CDR3 has 13 residues. Germline assignment: CDR1 SGHTA and CDR2 FQGNSA.

The CDR3 sequence is CSALGQGHEQFF. The CDR3 coding sequence is TGCAGTGCGCTCGGACAGGGACATGAGCAGTTCTTC. V and J are TRBV20-1 and TRBJ2-1; TRBD1 agrees at 8 bases. The V and J ends lost 6 bases and 8 bases, in that order; junction bases with no gene match: 6. Germline CDR1 and CDR2: DFQATT and SNEGSKA (reference sequence). There are 12 residues in the CDR3.

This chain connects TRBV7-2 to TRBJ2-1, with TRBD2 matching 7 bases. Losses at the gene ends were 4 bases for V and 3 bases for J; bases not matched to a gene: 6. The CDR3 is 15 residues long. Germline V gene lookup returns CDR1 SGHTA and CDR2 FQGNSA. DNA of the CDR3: TGTGCCAGCAGCTCGCCAGCGGGGTTCTACAATGAGCAGTTCTTC. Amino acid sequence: CASSSPAGFYNEQFF.

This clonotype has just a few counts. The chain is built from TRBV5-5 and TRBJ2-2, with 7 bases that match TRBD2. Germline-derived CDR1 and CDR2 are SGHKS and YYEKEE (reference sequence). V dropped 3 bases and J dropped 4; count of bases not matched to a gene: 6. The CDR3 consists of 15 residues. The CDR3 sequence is CASSWERGLTGELFF. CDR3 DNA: TGTGCCAGCAGCTGGGAGCGGGGCCTCACCGGGGAGCTGTTTTTT.

The CDR3 reads CASSHAPFFGEQYF. For the CDR3, the DNA is TGCGCCAGCAGCCACGCGCCTTTTTTCGGCGAGCAGTACTTC. The gene calls are TRBV4-3 and TRBJ2-7; D is ambiguous. CDR3 size: 14 residues. Trimming stripped 3 bases from V and 6 bases from J, with 15 bases between. Germline loops: CDR1 LGHNA, CDR2 YSLEER.

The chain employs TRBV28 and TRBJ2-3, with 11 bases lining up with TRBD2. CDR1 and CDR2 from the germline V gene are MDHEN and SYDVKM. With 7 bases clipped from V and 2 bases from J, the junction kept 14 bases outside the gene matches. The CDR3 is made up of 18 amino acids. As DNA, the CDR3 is TGTGCCAGCACTCTGGAAACCCTAGCGGGAGGCTCCACAGATACGCAGTATTTT. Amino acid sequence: CASTLETLAGGSTDTQYF.

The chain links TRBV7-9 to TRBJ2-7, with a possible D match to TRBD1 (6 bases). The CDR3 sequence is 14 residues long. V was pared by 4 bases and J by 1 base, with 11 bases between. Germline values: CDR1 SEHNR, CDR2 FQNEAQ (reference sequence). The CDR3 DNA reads TGTGCCAGCAGCTCAGGGGCCAGGTCCTACGAGCAGTACTTC. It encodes CASSSGARSYEQYF.

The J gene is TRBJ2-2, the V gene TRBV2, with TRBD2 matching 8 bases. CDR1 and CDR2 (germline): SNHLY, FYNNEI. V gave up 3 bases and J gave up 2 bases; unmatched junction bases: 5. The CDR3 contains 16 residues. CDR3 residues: CASSDPGTRNTGELFF. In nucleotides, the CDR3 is TGTGCCAGCAGTGATCCCGGGACTAGAAACACCGGGGAGCTGTTTTTT.

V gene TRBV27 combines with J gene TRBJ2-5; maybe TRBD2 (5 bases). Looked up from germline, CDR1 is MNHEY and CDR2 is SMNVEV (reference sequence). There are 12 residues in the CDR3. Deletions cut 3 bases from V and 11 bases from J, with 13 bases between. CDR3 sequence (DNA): TGTGCCAGCAGTTTCGGAGGAGAAAGACAGTACTTC. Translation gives CASSFGGERQYF.

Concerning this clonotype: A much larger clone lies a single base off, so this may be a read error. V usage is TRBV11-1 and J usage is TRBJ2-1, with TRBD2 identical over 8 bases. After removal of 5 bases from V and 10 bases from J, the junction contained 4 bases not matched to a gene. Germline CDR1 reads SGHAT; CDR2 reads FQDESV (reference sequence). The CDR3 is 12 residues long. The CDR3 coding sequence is TGTGCCAGCAGCCCCGGGGGGGAAGAGCAGTTCTTC. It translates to CASSPGGEEQFF.

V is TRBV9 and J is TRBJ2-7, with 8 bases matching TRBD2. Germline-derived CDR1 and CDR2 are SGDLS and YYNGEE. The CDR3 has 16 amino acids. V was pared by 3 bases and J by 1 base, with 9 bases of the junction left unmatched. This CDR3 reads CASSARVGLGSYEQYF. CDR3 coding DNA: TGTGCCAGCAGCGCCCGAGTGGGACTAGGGTCCTACGAGCAGTACTTC.

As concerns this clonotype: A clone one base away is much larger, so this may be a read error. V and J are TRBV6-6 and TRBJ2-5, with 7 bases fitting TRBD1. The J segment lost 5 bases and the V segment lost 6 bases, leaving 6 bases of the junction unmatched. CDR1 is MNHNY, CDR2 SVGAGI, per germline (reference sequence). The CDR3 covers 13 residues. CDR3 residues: CASSQGGWETQYF. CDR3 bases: TGTGCCAGCAGCCAAGGGGGCTGGGAGACCCAGTACTTC.

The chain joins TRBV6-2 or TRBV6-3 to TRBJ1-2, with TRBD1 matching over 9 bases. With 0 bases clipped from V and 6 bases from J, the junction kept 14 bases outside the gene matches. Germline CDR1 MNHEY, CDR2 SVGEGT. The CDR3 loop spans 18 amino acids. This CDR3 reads CASSYSPLSGDRVDGYTF. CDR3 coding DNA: TGTGCCAGCAGTTACTCCCCTCTGTCTGGGGACAGGGTTGATGGCTACACCTTC.

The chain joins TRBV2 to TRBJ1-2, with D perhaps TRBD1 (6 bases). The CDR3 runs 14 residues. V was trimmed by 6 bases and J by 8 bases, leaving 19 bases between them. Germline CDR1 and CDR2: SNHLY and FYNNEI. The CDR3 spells CASSLINRVRGYTF. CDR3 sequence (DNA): TGTGCCAGCAGCCTTATTAACAGGGTCCGGGGCTACACCTTC. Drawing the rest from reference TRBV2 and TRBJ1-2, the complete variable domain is EPEVTQTPSHQVTQMGQEVILRCVPISNHLYFYWYRQILGQKVEFLVSFYNNEISEKSEIFDDQFSVERPDGSNFTLKIRSTKLEDSAMYFCASSLINRVRGYTFGSGTRLTVV.

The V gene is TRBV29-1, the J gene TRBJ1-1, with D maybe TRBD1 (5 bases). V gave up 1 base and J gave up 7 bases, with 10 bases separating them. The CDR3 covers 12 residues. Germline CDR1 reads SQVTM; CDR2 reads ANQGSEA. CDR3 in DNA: TGCAGCGTTGAAGTTCGGGGGTATGAAGCTTTCTTT. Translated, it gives CSVEVRGYEAFF.

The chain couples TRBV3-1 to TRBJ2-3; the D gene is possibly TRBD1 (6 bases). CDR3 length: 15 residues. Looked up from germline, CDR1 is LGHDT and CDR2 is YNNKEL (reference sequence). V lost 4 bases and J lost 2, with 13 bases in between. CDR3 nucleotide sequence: TGTGCCAGCAGCCCTCAGGGGATCCCCACAGATACGCAGTATTTT. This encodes CASSPQGIPTDTQYF.

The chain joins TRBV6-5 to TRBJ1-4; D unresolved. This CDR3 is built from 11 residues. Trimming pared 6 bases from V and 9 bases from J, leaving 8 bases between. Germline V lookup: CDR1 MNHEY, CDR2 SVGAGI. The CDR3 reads CASRLLKKLFF. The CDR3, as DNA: TGTGCCAGCAGACTACTTAAAAAACTGTTTTTT.

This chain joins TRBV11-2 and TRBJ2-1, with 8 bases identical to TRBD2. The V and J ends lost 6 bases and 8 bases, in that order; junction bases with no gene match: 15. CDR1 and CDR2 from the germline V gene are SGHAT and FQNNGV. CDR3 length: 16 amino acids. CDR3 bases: TGTGCCAGCAGTCAAATAGCGGGGAGTTTTCTCGATGAGCAGTTCTTC. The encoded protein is CASSQIAGSFLDEQFF.

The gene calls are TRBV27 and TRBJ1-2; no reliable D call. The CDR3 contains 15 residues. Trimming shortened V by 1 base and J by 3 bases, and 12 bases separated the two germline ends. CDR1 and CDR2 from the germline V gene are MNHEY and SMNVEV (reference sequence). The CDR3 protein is CASSLLGVEDYGYTF. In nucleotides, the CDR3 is TGTGCCAGCAGTTTATTGGGAGTTGAGGACTATGGCTACACCTTC.

CDR3 in amino acids: CAIRRTSGNEETQYF. The CDR3 coding sequence is TGTGCCATCAGGAGGACTAGCGGTAACGAAGAGACCCAGTACTTC. This chain connects TRBV10-3 to TRBJ2-4, with TRBD2 identical over 10 bases. The J call may be faulty, since TRBJ2-5 better matches the DNA end. Germline-derived CDR1 and CDR2 are ENHRY and SYGVKD. This CDR3 has 15 amino acids.